This T cell receptor (beta chain) was profiled in a study of human T cells and chemical hapten exposure. Overall study context: Per-sample TCR yield variation was attributed mainly to small pooled library volume differences.

About this clonotype: What it binds is not known.

Using its own MiXCR run on the 5' RACE reads, TCRdb lists one record per CDR3 protein. The sample holds approximately 81,000 distinct CDR3 sequences; more than 7% are singletons and the top ten take roughly 2.4%. Study-wide points: The study found that DPC sensitization did not change TCRs above 1 in 1000 frequency.

The CDR3 spans 16 residues. Per germline, CDR1 MNHEY and CDR2 SMNVEV (reference sequence). The V and J ends lost 3 bases and 6 bases, in that order; junction bases with no gene match: 12. The study extracted total RNA from unfractionated whole blood. The rearrangement uses TRBV27 and TRBJ2-3, with 7 bases lining up with TRBD2. The clonotype was recovered from a male donor in good health. CDR3 region: CASSLQGGGRWDTQYF. The CDR3 nucleotides read TGTGCCAGCAGTTTGCAGGGCGGGGGACGGTGGGATACGCAGTATTTT.